The clone carrying this T cell receptor (beta chain) occurred once. Seattle researchers signed up patients amid active infection and tracked them longitudinally. This sample is drawn from a study of blood T cell repertoires in COVID-19. About the research overall: The origin of the acute and convalescent COVID-19 samples was the United States, Italy and Spain. PBMCs, B-cell-depleted T cells, or T cells were the source of the cDNA or gDNA that made up the material.

Germline-derived CDR1 and CDR2 are SNHLY and FYNNEI. After removal of 10 bases from V and 2 bases from J, the junction contained 5 bases not matched to a gene. The CDR3 is 14 amino acids. As handled by the study authors: Quantification of nucleated cells was approximated via reference gene primer amplification. Method: immunoSEQ multiplex PCR; TCRdb's copy keeps in-frame clones and lacks some. V and J calls and clone size are those listed in that table; D and trimming were worked out from the DNA. Of 390,000 or so clones detected, around 87% appear once; the ten largest clones hold 8.5% to 12%. This receptor was obtained from a woman in her 30s with COVID-19, enrolled during active disease. Sequenced input: peripheral blood. V gene TRBV2 combines with J gene TRBJ2-1, with TRBD1 matching over 10 bases. The CDR3 region is CAIPGTGAYNEQFF. DNA for the CDR3: TGTGCCATCCCCGGGACAGGGGCCTACAATGAGCAGTTCTTC.